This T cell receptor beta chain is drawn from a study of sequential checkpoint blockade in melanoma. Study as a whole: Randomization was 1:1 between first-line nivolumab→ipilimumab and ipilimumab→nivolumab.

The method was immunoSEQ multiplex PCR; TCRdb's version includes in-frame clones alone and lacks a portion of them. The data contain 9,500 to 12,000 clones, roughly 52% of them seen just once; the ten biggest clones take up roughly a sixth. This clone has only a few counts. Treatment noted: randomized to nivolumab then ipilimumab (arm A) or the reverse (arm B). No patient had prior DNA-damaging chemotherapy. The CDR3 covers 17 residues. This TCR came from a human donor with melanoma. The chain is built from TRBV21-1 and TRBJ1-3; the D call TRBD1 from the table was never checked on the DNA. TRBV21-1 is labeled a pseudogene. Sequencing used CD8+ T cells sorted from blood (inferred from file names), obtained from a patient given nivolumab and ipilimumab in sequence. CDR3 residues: CASSKGGRQVSGNTIYF. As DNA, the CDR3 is TGTGCCAGCAGCAAAGGGGGTCGACAGGTCTCTGGAAACACCATATATTTT.